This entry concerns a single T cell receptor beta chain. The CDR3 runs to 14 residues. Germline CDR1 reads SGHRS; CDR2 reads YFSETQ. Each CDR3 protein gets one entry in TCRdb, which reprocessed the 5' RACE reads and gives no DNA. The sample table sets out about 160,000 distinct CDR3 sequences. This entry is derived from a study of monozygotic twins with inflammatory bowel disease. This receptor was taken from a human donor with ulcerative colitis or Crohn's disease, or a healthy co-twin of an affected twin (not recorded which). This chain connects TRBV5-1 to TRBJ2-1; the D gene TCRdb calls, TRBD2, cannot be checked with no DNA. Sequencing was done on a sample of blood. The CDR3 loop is CASSLATSGDEQFF.